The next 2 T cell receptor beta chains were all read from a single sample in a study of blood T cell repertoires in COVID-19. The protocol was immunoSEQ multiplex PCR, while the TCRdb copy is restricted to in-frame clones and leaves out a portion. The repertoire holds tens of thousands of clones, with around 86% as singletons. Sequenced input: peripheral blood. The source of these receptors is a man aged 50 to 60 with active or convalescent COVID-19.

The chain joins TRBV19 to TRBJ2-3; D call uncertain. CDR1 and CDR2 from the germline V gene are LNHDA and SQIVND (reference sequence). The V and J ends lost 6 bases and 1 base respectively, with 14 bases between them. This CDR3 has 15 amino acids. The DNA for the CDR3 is TGTGCCAGTAGCCAGCAGGCCTCTGGCACAGATACGCAGTATTTT. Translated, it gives CASSQQASGTDTQYF.

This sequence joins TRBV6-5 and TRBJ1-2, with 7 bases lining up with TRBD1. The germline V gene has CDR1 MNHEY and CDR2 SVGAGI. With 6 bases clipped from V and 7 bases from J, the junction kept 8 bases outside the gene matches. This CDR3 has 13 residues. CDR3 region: CASSRGRTGGYTF. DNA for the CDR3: TGTGCCAGCAGCCGCGGACGGACAGGTGGCTACACCTTC.